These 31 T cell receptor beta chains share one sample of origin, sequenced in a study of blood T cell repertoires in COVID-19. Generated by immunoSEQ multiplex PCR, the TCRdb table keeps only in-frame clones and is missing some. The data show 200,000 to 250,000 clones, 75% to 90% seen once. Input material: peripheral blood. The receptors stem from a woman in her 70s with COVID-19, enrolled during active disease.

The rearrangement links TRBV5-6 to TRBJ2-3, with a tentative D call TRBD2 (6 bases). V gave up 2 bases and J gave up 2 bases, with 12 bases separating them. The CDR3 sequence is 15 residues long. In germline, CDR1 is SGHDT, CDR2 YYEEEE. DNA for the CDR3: TGTGCCAGCAGCTTCCCCAGCGGGTACACAGATACGCAGTATTTT. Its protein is CASSFPSGYTDTQYF.

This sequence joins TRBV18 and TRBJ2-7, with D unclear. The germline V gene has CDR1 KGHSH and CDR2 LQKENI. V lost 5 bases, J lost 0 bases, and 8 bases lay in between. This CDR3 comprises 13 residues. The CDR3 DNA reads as TGTGCCAGCTCAATATCTAGCTCCTACGAGCAGTACTTC. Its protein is CASSISSSYEQYF.

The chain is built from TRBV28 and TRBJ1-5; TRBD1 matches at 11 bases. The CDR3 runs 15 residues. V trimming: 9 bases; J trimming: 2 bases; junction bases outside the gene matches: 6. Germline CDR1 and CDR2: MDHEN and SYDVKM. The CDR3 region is CASGQGAPGNQPQHF. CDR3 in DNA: TGTGCCAGTGGACAGGGGGCGCCCGGCAATCAGCCCCAGCATTTT.

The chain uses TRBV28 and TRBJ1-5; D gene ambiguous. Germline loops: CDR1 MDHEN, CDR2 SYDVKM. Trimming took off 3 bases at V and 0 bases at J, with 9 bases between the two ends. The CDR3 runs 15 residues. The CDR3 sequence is CASSFPGNSNQPQHF. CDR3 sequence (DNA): TGTGCCAGCAGTTTCCCGGGGAATAGCAATCAGCCCCAGCATTTT.

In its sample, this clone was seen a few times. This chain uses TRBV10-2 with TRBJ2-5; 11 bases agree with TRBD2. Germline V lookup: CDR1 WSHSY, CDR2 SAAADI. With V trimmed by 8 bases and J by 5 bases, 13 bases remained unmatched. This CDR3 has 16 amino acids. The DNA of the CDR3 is TGCGCCAGCCGTCCGCAACTAGCGGGAGTAGTGGAGACCCAGTACTTC. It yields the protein CASRPQLAGVVETQYF.

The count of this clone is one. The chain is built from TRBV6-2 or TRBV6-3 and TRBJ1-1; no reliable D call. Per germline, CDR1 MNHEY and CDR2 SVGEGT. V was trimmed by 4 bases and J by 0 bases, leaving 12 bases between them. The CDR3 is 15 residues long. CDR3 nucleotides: TGTGCCAGCAGTTTATCTCGGGTCCTGAACACTGAAGCTTTCTTT. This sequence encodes CASSLSRVLNTEAFF.

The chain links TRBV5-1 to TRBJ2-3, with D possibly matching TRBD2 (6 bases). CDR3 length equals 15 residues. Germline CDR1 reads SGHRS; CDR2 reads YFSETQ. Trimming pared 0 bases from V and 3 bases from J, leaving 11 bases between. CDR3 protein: CASSLGGTTTDTQYF. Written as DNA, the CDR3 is TGCGCCAGCAGCTTGGGCGGGACCACAACAGATACGCAGTATTTT.

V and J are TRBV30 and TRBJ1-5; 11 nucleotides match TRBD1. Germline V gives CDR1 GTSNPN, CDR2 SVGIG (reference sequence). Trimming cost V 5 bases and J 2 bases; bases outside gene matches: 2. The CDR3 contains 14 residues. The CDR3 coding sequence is TGTGCCTGGGGACAGGGGGCCGGCAATCAGCCCCAGCATTTT. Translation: CAWGQGAGNQPQHF.

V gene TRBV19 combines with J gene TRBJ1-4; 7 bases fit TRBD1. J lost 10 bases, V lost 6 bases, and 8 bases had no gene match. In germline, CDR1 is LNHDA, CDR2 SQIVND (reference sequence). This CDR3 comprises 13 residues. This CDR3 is CASSPEYRGKLFF. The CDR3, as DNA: TGTGCCAGTAGCCCCGAGTACAGGGGAAAACTGTTTTTT. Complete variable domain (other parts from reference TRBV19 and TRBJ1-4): DGGITQSPKYLFRKEGQNVTLSCEQNLNHDAMYWYRQDPGQGLRLIYYSQIVNDFQKGDIAEGYSVSREKKESFPLTVTSAQKNPTAFYLCASSPEYRGKLFFGSGTQLSVL.

In nucleotides, the CDR3 is TGTGCCATCGGGACTGACTCCTACAATGAGCAGTTCTTC. The encoded protein is CAIGTDSYNEQFF. The V and J genes are TRBV24-1 and TRBJ2-1, with D possibly being TRBD2 (6 bases). Germline-derived CDR1 and CDR2 are KGHDR and SFDVKD. The CDR3 has 13 amino acids. V lost 11 bases to trimming and J lost 0 bases, with 10 bases between them.

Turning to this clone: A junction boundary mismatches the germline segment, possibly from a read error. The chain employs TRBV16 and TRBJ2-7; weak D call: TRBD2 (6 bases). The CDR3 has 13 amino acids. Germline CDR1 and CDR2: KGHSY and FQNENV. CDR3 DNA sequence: TGTGCCAGCAGCCAATTTATTGAGGACTACCTAATTTTC. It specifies CASSQFIEDYLIF.

The CDR3 is CASSSSGRDNEQFF. DNA of the CDR3: TGCGCCAGCAGCTCTAGCGGGAGGGACAATGAGCAGTTCTTC. The chain combines TRBV5-1 with TRBJ2-1, with 12 nucleotides matching TRBD2. V was clipped by 3 bases and J by 5 bases; unmatched bases: 0. Germline V gives CDR1 SGHRS, CDR2 YFSETQ. CDR3 length: 14 residues.

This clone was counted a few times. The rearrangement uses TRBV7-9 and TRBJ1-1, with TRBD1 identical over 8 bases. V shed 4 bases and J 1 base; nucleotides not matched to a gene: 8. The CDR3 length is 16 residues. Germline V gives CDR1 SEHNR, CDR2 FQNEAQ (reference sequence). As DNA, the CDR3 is TGTGCCAGCAGCTCGCAGGGGGCGCGAACGAACACTGAAGCTTTCTTT. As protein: CASSSQGARTNTEAFF.

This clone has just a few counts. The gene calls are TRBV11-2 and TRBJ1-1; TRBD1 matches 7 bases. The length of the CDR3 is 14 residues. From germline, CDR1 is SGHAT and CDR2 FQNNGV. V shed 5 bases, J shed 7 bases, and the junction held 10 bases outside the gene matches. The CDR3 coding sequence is TGTGCCAGCAGCCGAGGACAGGTGACAGATGAAGCTTTCTTT. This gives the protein CASSRGQVTDEAFF.

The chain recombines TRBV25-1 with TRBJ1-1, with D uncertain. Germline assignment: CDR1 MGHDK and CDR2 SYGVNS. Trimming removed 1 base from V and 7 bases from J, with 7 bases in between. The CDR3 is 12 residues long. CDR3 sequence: CASSELGVEAFF. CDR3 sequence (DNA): TGTGCCAGCAGTGAATTAGGAGTTGAAGCTTTCTTT.

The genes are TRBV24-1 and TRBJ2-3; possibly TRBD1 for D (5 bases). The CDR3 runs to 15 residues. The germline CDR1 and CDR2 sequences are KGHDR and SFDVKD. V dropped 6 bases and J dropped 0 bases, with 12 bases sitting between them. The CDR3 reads CATSLPGPSTDTQYF. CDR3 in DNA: TGTGCCACCAGTCTCCCAGGGCCTAGCACAGATACGCAGTATTTT.

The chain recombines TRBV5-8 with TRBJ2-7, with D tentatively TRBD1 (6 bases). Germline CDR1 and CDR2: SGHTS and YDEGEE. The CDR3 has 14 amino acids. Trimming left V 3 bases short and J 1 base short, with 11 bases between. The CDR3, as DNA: TGTGCCAGCAGCTCCTCCAGGGGTTCCTACGAGCAGTACTTC. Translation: CASSSSRGSYEQYF.

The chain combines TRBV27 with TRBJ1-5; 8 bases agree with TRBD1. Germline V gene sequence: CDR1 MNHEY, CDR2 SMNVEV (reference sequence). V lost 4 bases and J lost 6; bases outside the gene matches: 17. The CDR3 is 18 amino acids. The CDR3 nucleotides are TGTGCCAGCAGTTCACGAGGACAGGGATATATACAGGGTCAGCCCCAGCATTTT. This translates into CASSSRGQGYIQGQPQHF.

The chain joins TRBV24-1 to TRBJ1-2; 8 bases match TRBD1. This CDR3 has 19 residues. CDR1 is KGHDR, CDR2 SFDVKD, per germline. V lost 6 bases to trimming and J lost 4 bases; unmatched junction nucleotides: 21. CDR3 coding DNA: TGTGCCACCAGTATACCTGGAACAGGGGGGCCTTTTAAATTCTATGGCTACACCTTC. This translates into CATSIPGTGGPFKFYGYTF.

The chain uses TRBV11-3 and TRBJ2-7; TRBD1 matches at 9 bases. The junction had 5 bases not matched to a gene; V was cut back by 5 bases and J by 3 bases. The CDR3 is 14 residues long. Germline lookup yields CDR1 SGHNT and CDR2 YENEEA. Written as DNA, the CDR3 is TGTGCCAGCAGCAAGACAGGGGGGAGCTACGAGCAGTACTTC. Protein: CASSKTGGSYEQYF.

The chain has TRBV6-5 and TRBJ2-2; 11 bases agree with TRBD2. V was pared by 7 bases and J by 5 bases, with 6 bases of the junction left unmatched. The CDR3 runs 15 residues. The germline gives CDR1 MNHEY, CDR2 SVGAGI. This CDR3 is CASIFTSGGTGELFF. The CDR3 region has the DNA TGTGCCAGCATTTTCACTAGCGGGGGAACCGGGGAGCTGTTTTTT.

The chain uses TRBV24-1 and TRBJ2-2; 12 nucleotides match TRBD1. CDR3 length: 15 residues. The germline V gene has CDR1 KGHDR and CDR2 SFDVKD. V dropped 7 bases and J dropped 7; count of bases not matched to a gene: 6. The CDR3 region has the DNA TGTGCCACCAGGGGACAGGGGGCGCCGATCGGGGAGCTGTTTTTT. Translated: CATRGQGAPIGELFF.

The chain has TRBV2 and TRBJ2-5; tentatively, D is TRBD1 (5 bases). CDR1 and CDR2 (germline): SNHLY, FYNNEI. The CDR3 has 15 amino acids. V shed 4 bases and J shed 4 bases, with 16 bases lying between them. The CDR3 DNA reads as TGTGCCAGCAGTGGGGGCATAAGAAGTTTAGAGACCCAGTACTTC. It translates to CASSGGIRSLETQYF.

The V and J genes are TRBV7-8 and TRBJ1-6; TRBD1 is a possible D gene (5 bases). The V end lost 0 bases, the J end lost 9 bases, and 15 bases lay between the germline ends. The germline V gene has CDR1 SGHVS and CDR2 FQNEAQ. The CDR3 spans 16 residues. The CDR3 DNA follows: TGTGCCAGCAGCTTAGCCAGGGAGGGGCCCGCTTCACCCCTCCACTTT. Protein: CASSLAREGPASPLHF. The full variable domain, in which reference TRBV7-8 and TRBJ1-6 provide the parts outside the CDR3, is GAGVSQSPRYKVAKRGQDVALRCDPISGHVSLFWYQQALGQGPEFLTYFQNEAQLDKSGLPSDRFFAERPEGSVSTLKIQRTQQEDSAVYLCASSLAREGPASPLHFGNGTRLTVT.

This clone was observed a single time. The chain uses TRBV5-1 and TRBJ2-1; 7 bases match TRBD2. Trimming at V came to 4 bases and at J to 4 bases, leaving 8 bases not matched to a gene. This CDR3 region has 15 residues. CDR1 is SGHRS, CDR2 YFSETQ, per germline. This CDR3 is CASSLPLGGYNEQFF. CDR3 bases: TGCGCCAGCAGCCTACCCCTGGGGGGGTACAATGAGCAGTTCTTC.

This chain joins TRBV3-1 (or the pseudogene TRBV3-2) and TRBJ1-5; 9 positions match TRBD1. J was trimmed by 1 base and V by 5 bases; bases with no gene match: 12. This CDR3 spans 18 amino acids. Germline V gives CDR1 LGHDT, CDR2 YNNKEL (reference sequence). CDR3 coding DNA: TGTGCCAGCAGCTATACCGGGACAGGGAGTTGGAGCAATCAGCCCCAGCATTTT. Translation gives CASSYTGTGSWSNQPQHF.

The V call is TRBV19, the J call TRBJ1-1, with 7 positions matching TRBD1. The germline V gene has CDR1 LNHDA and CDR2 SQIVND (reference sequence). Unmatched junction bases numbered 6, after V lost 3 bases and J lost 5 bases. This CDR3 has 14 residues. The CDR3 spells CASSIRQGRTEAFF. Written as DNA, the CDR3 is TGTGCCAGTAGTATCAGACAGGGCCGAACTGAAGCTTTCTTT.

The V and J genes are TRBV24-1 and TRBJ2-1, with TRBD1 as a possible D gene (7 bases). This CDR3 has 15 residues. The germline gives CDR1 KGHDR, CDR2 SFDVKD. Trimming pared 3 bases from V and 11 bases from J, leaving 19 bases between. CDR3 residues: CATSDDGQAGGQQFF. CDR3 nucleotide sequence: TGTGCCACCAGTGATGACGGACAGGCCGGGGGTCAGCAGTTCTTC.

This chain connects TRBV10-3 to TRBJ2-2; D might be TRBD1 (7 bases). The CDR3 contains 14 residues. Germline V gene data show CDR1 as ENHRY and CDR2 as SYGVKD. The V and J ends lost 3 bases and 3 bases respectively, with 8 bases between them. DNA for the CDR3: TGTGCCATCAGTGACAGGGGGGACACCGGGGAGCTGTTTTTT. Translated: CAISDRGDTGELFF.

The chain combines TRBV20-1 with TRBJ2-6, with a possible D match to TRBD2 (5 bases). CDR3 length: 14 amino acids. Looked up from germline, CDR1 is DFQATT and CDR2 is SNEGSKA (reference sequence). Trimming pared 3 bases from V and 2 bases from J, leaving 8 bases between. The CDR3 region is CSASPGAGANVLTF. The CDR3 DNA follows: TGCAGTGCTAGTCCCGGGGCTGGGGCCAACGTCCTGACTTTC.

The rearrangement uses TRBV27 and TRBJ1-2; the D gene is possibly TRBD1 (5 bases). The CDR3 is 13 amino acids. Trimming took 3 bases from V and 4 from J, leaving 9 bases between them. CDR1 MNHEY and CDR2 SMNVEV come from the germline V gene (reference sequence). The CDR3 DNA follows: TGTGCCAGCAGTTTCGTCCAGGGCTATGGCTACACCTTC. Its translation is CASSFVQGYGYTF.